This T cell receptor (beta chain) was identified during a study of blood T cell repertoires in COVID-19. Study-level background: Whether acute or convalescent, the COVID-19 samples came from the United States, Italy and Spain. PBMCs, B-cell-depleted T cells, or T cells were the source of the cDNA or gDNA that made up the material.

Seattle enrolled patients during active infection and tracked them longitudinally. In the authors' methods: Amplifying reference gene primers gave estimates of nucleated cell counts. Produced via immunoSEQ multiplex PCR; TCRdb's table is partial and in-frame only. That table supplies the V and J calls and clone size; D and trimming were determined from the DNA. Among tens of thousands of clones listed, 75% to 90% were seen once. This CDR3 has 16 amino acids. Germline CDR1 and CDR2: MNHEY and SMNVEV (reference sequence). Deletions cut 4 bases from V and 2 bases from J, with 18 bases between. This sequence joins TRBV27 and TRBJ2-7, with a weak D call TRBD1 (5 bases). This receptor was identified in a man younger than 45 with COVID-19, enrolled during active disease. Sequencing input: peripheral blood. The CDR3 DNA is TGTGCCAGCAGTTCCCCAGACAGCCAAGGAGCCTACGAGCAGTACTTC. Protein: CASSSPDSQGAYEQYF.